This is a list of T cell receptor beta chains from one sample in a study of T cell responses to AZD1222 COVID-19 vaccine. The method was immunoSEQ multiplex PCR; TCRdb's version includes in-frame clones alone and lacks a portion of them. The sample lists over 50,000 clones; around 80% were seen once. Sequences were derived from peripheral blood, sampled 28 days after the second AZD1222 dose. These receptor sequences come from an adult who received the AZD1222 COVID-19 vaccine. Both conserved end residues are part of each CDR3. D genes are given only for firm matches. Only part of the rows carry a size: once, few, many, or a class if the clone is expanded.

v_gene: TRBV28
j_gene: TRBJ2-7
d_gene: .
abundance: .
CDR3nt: TGTGCCAGCAGTTCTGGGGTTAACGAGCAGTACTTC
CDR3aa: CASSSGVNEQYF

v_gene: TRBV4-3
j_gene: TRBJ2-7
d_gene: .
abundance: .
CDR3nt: TGCGCCAGCAGCCAAGACCGGGGATATAACTCCTACGAGCAGTACTTC
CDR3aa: CASSQDRGYNSYEQYF

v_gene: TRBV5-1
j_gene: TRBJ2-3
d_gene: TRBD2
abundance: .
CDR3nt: TGCGCCAGCAGCTTGGCCCTATTGAGCGGGAGAGGGTTAGGGCACACAGATACGCAGTATTTT
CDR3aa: CASSLALLSGRGLGHTDTQYF

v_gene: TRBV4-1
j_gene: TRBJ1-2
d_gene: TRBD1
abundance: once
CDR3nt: TGCGCCAGCAGCCAAACCGTTCCCTCCGGGACAGGGTTCGTCTATGGCTACACCTTC
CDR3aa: CASSQTVPSGTGFVYGYTF

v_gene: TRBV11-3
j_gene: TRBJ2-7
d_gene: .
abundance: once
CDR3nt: TGTGCCAGCAGCTTAACCAGGGGAGGCTCCGAGCAGTACTTC
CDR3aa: CASSLTRGGSEQYF

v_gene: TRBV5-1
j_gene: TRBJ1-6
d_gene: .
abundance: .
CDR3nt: TGCGCCAGCAGTTTGTCGTCTATTCTCTTGGATTCACCCCTCCACTTT
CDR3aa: CASSLSSILLDSPLHF

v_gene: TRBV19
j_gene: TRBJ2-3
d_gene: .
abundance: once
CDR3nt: TGTGCCAGTAAGACGATCTCTAGCACAGATACGCAGTATTTT
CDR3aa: CASKTISSTDTQYF

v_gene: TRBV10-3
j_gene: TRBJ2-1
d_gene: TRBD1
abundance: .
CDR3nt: TGTGCCATCAGATCGGACAGGGGGGTCAATGAGCAGTTCTTC
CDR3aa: CAIRSDRGVNEQFF

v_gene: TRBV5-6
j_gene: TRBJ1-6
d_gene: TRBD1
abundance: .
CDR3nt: TGTGCCAGCAGCTGGGGACAGGGAGTGTATAATTCACCCCTCCACTTT
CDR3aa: CASSWGQGVYNSPLHF

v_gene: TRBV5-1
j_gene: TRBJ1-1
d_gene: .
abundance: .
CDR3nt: TGCGCCAGCAGCTGGGACGGCATGAACACTGAAGCTTTCTTT
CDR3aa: CASSWDGMNTEAFF

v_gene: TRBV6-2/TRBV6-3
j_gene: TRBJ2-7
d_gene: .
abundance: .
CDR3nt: TGTGCCAGCAGTTACTCGTCGCGCACCCACTCCTACGAGCAGTACTTC
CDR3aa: CASSYSSRTHSYEQYF

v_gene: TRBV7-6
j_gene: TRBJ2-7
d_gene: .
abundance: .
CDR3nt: TGTGCCAGCAGCTTAGTGACGGCGGACGAGCAGTACTTC
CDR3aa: CASSLVTADEQYF

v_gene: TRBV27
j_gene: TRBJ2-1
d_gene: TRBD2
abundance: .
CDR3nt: TGTGCCAGCCGCCTAGGATATGACGGGAGGTCCATGTCCTACAATGAGCAGTTCTTC
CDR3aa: CASRLGYDGRSMSYNEQFF

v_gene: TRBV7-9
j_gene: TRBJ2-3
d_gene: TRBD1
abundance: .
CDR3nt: TGTGCCAGCAGCTCACACAGGGGGCTGACAGATACGCAGTATTTT
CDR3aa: CASSSHRGLTDTQYF

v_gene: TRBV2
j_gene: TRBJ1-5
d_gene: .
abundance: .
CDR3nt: TGTGCCAGCAGTGAAACCACAGCCCTCCCGGGTCAGCCCCAGCATTTT
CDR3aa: CASSETTALPGQPQHF

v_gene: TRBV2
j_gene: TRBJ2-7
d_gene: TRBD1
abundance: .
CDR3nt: TGTGCCATCATGGGACAGGGGGCCCTCGAGCAGTACTTC
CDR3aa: CAIMGQGALEQYF

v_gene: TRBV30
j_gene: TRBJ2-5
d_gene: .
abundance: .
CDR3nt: TGTGCCTGGAGTAGAGGACAGCAAGAGACCCAGTACTTC
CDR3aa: CAWSRGQQETQYF

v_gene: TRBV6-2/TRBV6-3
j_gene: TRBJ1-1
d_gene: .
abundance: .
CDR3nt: TGTGCCAGCAGTTACCAACAGGGCGTGGGCCCCCCCCTCACTGAAGCTTTCTTT
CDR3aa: CASSYQQGVGPPLTEAFF

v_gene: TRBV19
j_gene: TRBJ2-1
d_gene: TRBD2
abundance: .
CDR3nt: TGTGCTCCTAGCGGGAGCTACAATGAGCAGTTCTTC
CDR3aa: CAPSGSYNEQFF

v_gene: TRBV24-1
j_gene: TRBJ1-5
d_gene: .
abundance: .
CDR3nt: TGTGCCACCAGTGAGGGGGGGCCAAGCAATCAGCCCCAGCATTTT
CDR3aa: CATSEGGPSNQPQHF

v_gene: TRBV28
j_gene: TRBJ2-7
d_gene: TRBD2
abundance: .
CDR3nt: TGTGCCAGTATAGGATTAGCGGGGGCTTCCTACGAGCAGTACTTC
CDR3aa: CASIGLAGASYEQYF

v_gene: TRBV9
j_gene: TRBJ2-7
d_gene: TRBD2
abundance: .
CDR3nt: TGTGCCAGCAGCGTTCGGGAGGGCCGTACCCACGAGCAGTACTTC
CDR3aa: CASSVREGRTHEQYF